The 32 T cell receptor beta chains presented below share a single source sample, sequenced in a study of blood T cell repertoires in COVID-19. The repertoire was sequenced with immunoSEQ multiplex PCR; TCRdb's copy has only in-frame clones and lacks some. The sample lists about 100,000 clones, approximately 88% seen once, with approximately 6.2% in the top ten. Sequencing was done on a sample of peripheral blood. Receptor source: a man aged 50-59 years with active or convalescent COVID-19.

This chain links TRBV5-1 with TRBJ2-4, with a possible D match to TRBD1 (5 bases). V lost 0 bases and J lost 0, with 10 bases in between. The germline V gene encodes CDR1 SGHRS and CDR2 YFSETQ. The CDR3 extends over 16 amino acids. The CDR3 coding sequence is TGCGCCAGCAGCTTGGAAGGGGTCCTAGCCAAAAACATTCAGTACTTC. It specifies CASSLEGVLAKNIQYF.

The rearrangement joins TRBV7-9 to TRBJ2-2; 7 bases agree with TRBD1. V dropped 3 bases and J dropped 3; count of bases not matched to a gene: 4. CDR3 length: 15 amino acids. Germline CDR1 reads SEHNR; CDR2 reads FQNEAQ (reference sequence). CDR3 loop: CASSFVTGDTGELFF. CDR3 in DNA: TGTGCCAGCAGCTTTGTAACAGGGGACACCGGGGAGCTGTTTTTT.

The chain has TRBV4-3 and TRBJ2-7; 16 nucleotides match TRBD2. The CDR3 has 19 residues. Per germline, CDR1 LGHNA and CDR2 YSLEER. With 4 bases clipped from V and 5 bases from J, the junction kept 14 bases outside the gene matches. This CDR3 reads CASSRTLGTSGRARDEQYF. For the CDR3, the DNA is TGCGCCAGCAGCCGGACCCTGGGGACTAGCGGGAGGGCCAGGGACGAGCAGTACTTC.

This sequence joins TRBV24-1 and TRBJ1-2; 8 bases are a match to TRBD1. The CDR3 covers 15 residues. Germline lookup yields CDR1 KGHDR and CDR2 SFDVKD. J lost 5 bases, V lost 2 bases, and 6 bases had no gene match. The CDR3 reads CATSDSGTGEYGYTF. The CDR3 region has the DNA TGTGCCACCAGTGATTCCGGGACAGGCGAGTATGGCTACACCTTC.

This CDR3 reads CASSDGGGTHQPQHF. The CDR3 DNA reads as TGTGCCAGCAGTGATGGCGGGGGGACCCATCAGCCCCAGCATTTT. The chain employs TRBV2 and TRBJ1-5; possibly TRBD1 for D (5 bases). V was trimmed by 3 bases and J by 5 bases, leaving 14 bases between them. The CDR3 is made up of 15 amino acids. Germline V gives CDR1 SNHLY, CDR2 FYNNEI.

DNA for the CDR3: TGTGCCTGGAGCCTTAGCGCAGATACGCAGTATTTT. Amino acid sequence: CAWSLSADTQYF. The rearrangement links TRBV30 to TRBJ2-3; D is possibly TRBD2 (5 bases). CDR3 size: 12 residues. The V gene lost 3 bases and the J gene lost 4 bases, with 8 bases spanning the gap. Per the germline V gene, CDR1 is GTSNPN and CDR2 is SVGIG (reference sequence).

Only one count was recorded for this clone. V is TRBV5-6 and J is TRBJ2-3; perhaps TRBD1 as D (6 bases). Trimming left V 3 bases short and J 6 bases short, with 20 bases between. CDR1 is SGHDT, CDR2 YYEEEE, per germline. The CDR3 runs to 16 residues. The CDR3 DNA reads as TGTGCCAGCAGCTCCCTGGGGCGTAGAAGGGGGGATACGCAGTATTTT. It specifies CASSSLGRRRGDTQYF. The full variable domain, in which reference TRBV5-6 and TRBJ2-3 provide the parts outside the CDR3, is DAGVTQSPTHLIKTRGQQVTLRCSPKSGHDTVSWYQQALGQGPQFIFQYYEEEERQRGNFPDRFSGHQFPNYSSELNVNALLLGDSALYLCASSSLGRRRGDTQYFGPGTRLTVL.

V is TRBV3-1 (or the pseudogene TRBV3-2) and J is TRBJ1-3; the D gene is possibly TRBD1 (5 bases). Germline assignment: CDR1 LGHDT and CDR2 YNNKEL (reference sequence). The CDR3 consists of 15 residues. Trimming stripped 0 bases from V and 7 bases from J, with 13 bases between. CDR3 residues: CASSQDSGVRNTIYF. Here the CDR3 DNA reads TGTGCCAGCAGCCAAGACTCGGGGGTTCGTAACACCATATATTTT.

The chain has TRBV27 and TRBJ2-7, with 9 nucleotides matching TRBD2. From germline, CDR1 is MNHEY and CDR2 SMNVEV (reference sequence). With V trimmed by 8 bases and J by 7 bases, 21 bases remained unmatched. The CDR3 covers 17 residues. CDR3 residues: CASGKGFSGGRGSEQYF. CDR3 DNA sequence: TGTGCCAGCGGCAAGGGGTTTAGCGGGGGAAGGGGGTCGGAGCAGTACTTC.

The V and J genes are TRBV28 and TRBJ2-2; a weak D match, TRBD2 (5 bases). The CDR3 covers 15 residues. V lost 7 bases to trimming and J lost 0 bases, with 12 bases between them. Germline V gives CDR1 MDHEN, CDR2 SYDVKM. The chain's CDR3 is CASIWTGANTGELFF. The CDR3 coding sequence is TGTGCCAGCATATGGACCGGGGCGAACACCGGGGAGCTGTTTTTT.

The rearrangement links TRBV7-6 to TRBJ2-2, with TRBD1 identical over 8 bases. J was trimmed by 8 bases and V by 4 bases; bases with no gene match: 9. The CDR3 runs to 15 residues. Germline CDR1 reads SGHVS; CDR2 reads FNYEAQ. Here the CDR3 reads CASSSSGQGGGELFF. The DNA for the CDR3 is TGTGCCAGCAGCTCCTCAGGACAGGGCGGGGGGGAGCTGTTTTTT.

The chain has TRBV19 and TRBJ2-7; 7 bases are shared with TRBD1. Germline lookup yields CDR1 LNHDA and CDR2 SQIVND (reference sequence). Germline trimming cut 2 bases from V and 1 base from J; bases unmatched to any gene: 5. The length of the CDR3 is 15 residues. The CDR3 reads CASSISGTDSYEQYF. The CDR3 DNA reads as TGTGCCAGTAGTATATCGGGGACAGATTCCTACGAGCAGTACTTC. The full variable domain, its missing parts supplied by reference TRBV19 and TRBJ2-7, is DGGITQSPKYLFRKEGQNVTLSCEQNLNHDAMYWYRQDPGQGLRLIYYSQIVNDFQKGDIAEGYSVSREKKESFPLTVTSAQKNPTAFYLCASSISGTDSYEQYFGPGTRLTVT.

The V call is TRBV2, the J call TRBJ2-2; 11 nucleotides line up with TRBD2. Trimming cost V 6 bases and J 5 bases; bases outside gene matches: 5. Per germline, CDR1 SNHLY and CDR2 FYNNEI. The CDR3 runs 15 residues. The CDR3 spells CASRLAGVLTGELFF. DNA of the CDR3: TGTGCCAGCAGACTAGCGGGAGTTTTGACCGGGGAGCTGTTTTTT.

This chain uses TRBV28 with TRBJ1-2, with 9 bases that match TRBD1. CDR1 is MDHEN, CDR2 SYDVKM, per germline. Unmatched junction bases numbered 7, after V lost 6 bases and J lost 5 bases. The CDR3 extends over 14 amino acids. CDR3: CASRPPTGGYGYTF. The CDR3 DNA follows: TGTGCCAGCAGACCCCCGACAGGGGGGTATGGCTACACCTTC.

The J gene is TRBJ2-1, the V gene TRBV4-1; possible D gene TRBD1, 6 bases. The V gene lost 3 bases and the J gene lost 3 bases, with 12 bases spanning the gap. CDR3 length: 15 amino acids. Germline assignment: CDR1 MGHRA and CDR2 YSYEKL. The CDR3 region has the DNA TGCGCCAGCAGCCAGGTACAGGGCTTCTACAATGAGCAGTTCTTC. It is translated as CASSQVQGFYNEQFF.

The CDR3 bases are TGTGCCAGCAGCCCCACAACGGGGGGTACGAACACCGGGGAGCTGTTTTTT. Translation: CASSPTTGGTNTGELFF. This chain connects TRBV7-9 to TRBJ2-2; 7 bases align to TRBD2. After removal of 5 bases from V and 0 bases from J, the junction contained 9 bases not matched to a gene. The CDR3 loop spans 17 amino acids. Germline loops: CDR1 SEHNR, CDR2 FQNEAQ (reference sequence).

V usage is TRBV11-2 and J usage is TRBJ2-2, with TRBD2 as a possible D gene (6 bases). Trimming took off 5 bases at V and 7 bases at J, with 14 bases between the two ends. Germline V gene data show CDR1 as SGHAT and CDR2 as FQNNGV. The CDR3 consists of 14 residues. CDR3 nucleotide sequence: TGTGCCAGCAGCAGACTAGTGGGAAACGGGGAGCTGTTTTTT. Translated: CASSRLVGNGELFF.

As DNA, the CDR3 is TGTGCCAGCAGCTTAACTTGGGCAGGGGGATATGGCTACACCTTC. It specifies CASSLTWAGGYGYTF. The rearrangement links TRBV7-2 to TRBJ1-2; 7 nucleotides line up with TRBD1. The trim removed 2 bases at V and 5 bases at J, leaving 8 bases unmatched. Per the germline V gene, CDR1 is SGHTA and CDR2 is FQGNSA. The CDR3 consists of 15 residues.

This chain links TRBV19 with TRBJ1-1; TRBD1 aligns across 8 bases. CDR3 length: 13 residues. Unmatched junction bases numbered 7, after V lost 8 bases and J lost 5 bases. Germline V gives CDR1 LNHDA, CDR2 SQIVND (reference sequence). The CDR3 DNA is TGTGCCAGTGGTGCAGGGGGCAGGACTGAAGCTTTCTTT. This gives the protein CASGAGGRTEAFF.

The chain couples TRBV7-9 to TRBJ2-7; TRBD2 matches at 13 bases. The CDR3 is 17 amino acids. V shed 6 bases and J 1 base; nucleotides not matched to a gene: 9. CDR1 is SEHNR, CDR2 FQNEAQ, per germline (reference sequence). The CDR3 DNA follows: TGTGCCAGCAGGACCGGGACTAGCGGGGACCTTTCCTACGAGCAGTACTTC. Residues: CASRTGTSGDLSYEQYF.

This chain connects TRBV7-8 to TRBJ2-7, with 7 bases identical to TRBD2. Germline CDR1 and CDR2: SGHVS and FQNEAQ. The V segment lost 5 bases and the J segment 0 bases; nucleotides outside the gene matches: 10. The CDR3 length is 16 residues. In nucleotides, the CDR3 is TGTGCCAGCAGCCGAGAAAGAGCGGGATCCTCCTACGAGCAGTACTTC. It codes for CASSRERAGSSYEQYF.

This clone was seen more than once but under ten times. V and J are TRBV3-1 (or the pseudogene TRBV3-2) and TRBJ1-2; 11 nucleotides align to TRBD1. The germline CDR1 and CDR2 sequences are LGHDT and YNNKEL (reference sequence). V gave up 4 bases and J gave up 7 bases; unmatched junction bases: 8. CDR3 length: 15 amino acids. This CDR3 reads CASSRGQGEVGGYTF. In nucleotides, the CDR3 is TGTGCCAGCAGCCGGGGACAGGGGGAAGTCGGTGGCTACACCTTC.

This chain links TRBV30 with TRBJ2-7; the match to TRBD1 covers 7 bases. V was pared by 4 bases and J by 2 bases, with 5 bases of the junction left unmatched. Per germline, CDR1 GTSNPN and CDR2 SVGIG (reference sequence). This CDR3 contains 13 residues. The CDR3 is CAWIRDRPYEQYF. The CDR3 coding sequence is TGTGCCTGGATAAGGGACAGACCCTACGAGCAGTACTTC.

The chain joins TRBV11-3 to TRBJ2-1; 10 bases are a match to TRBD2. The germline V gene has CDR1 SGHNT and CDR2 YENEEA. CDR3 length: 14 amino acids. The trim removed 1 base at V and 9 bases at J, leaving 3 bases unmatched. CDR3 sequence: CASSLVAGGTEQFF. The CDR3 coding sequence is TGTGCCAGCAGCTTAGTAGCGGGAGGCACTGAGCAGTTCTTC.

The DNA of the CDR3 is TGTGCCATCAGTGTCCAGAGGGCCGTGGGCAAAAACATTCAGTACTTC. The encoded protein is CAISVQRAVGKNIQYF. V gene TRBV10-3 combines with J gene TRBJ2-4; the D gene is possibly TRBD2 (5 bases). The V gene's germline CDR1 is ENHRY and CDR2 SYGVKD. Between the trimmed V and J ends, which lost 4 bases and 3 bases, there was a span of 16 bases. The length of the CDR3 is 16 residues.

This clone was found a few times. J is TRBJ1-1 and V is TRBV13; D is perhaps TRBD1 (6 bases). Germline V lookup: CDR1 PRHDT, CDR2 FYEKMQ (reference sequence). There are 15 residues in the CDR3. Trimming shortened V by 5 bases and J by 6 bases, and 19 bases separated the two germline ends. The chain's CDR3 is CASSRSRGPDSEAFF. For the CDR3, the DNA is TGTGCCAGCAGCCGGTCCAGGGGTCCCGACTCTGAAGCTTTCTTT.

The CDR3 is CASSTTGSGETQYF. CDR3 coding DNA: TGTGCCAGCTCAACGACAGGGTCCGGGGAGACCCAGTACTTC. The V and J genes are TRBV18 and TRBJ2-5, with 7 positions matching TRBD1. The CDR3 loop spans 14 amino acids. CDR1 KGHSH and CDR2 LQKENI come from the germline V gene. J was trimmed by 5 bases and V by 5 bases; bases with no gene match: 8.

V is TRBV6-9 and J is TRBJ1-2; 7 positions agree with TRBD1. The V gene end was trimmed by 6 bases and the J gene end by 8 bases; junction bases not matched to a gene: 9. Per the germline V gene, CDR1 is MNHGY and CDR2 is SVAAGI. The CDR3 consists of 13 residues. CDR3 sequence: CASRYKGAQGYTF. The DNA of the CDR3 is TGTGCCAGCAGATATAAGGGGGCGCAGGGCTACACCTTC.

V usage is TRBV28 and J usage is TRBJ1-3, with TRBD1 matching over 7 bases. Germline trimming cut 8 bases from V and 1 base from J; bases unmatched to any gene: 8. The CDR3 covers 15 residues. Germline V gives CDR1 MDHEN, CDR2 SYDVKM. Written as DNA, the CDR3 is TGTGCCAGCCTTTCGGGACAGCTTTCTGGAAACACCATATATTTT. It specifies CASLSGQLSGNTIYF.

This clone showed up just once. This chain joins TRBV5-1 and TRBJ2-4; D may be TRBD2 (6 bases). Germline V CDR1 and CDR2: SGHRS, YFSETQ. V lost 0 bases to trimming and J lost 0 bases, with 16 bases between them. CDR3 length: 18 residues. In DNA form, the CDR3 reads TGCGCCAGCAGCTTGGCCCCGGGACCCGGGGGAGCCAAAAACATTCAGTACTTC. It is translated as CASSLAPGPGGAKNIQYF. The complete variable domain, with remaining parts taken from reference TRBV5-1 and TRBJ2-4, reads KAGVTQTPRYLIKTRGQQVTLSCSPISGHRSVSWYQQTPGQGLQFLFEYFSETQRNKGNFPGRFSGRQFSNSRSEMNVSTLELGDSALYLCASSLAPGPGGAKNIQYFGAGTRLSVL.

A single count supports this clone. The genes are TRBV5-4 and TRBJ2-6; 12 nucleotides match TRBD2. The ends lost 5 bases at V and 2 bases at J; junction bases unmatched: 14. Germline V CDR1 and CDR2: SGHNT, YYREEE (reference sequence). The CDR3 contains 20 residues. For the CDR3, the DNA is TGTGCCAGCAGTCCACGGACTAGCGGGACTACCCCCCCTGGGGCCAACGTCCTGACTTTC. The encoded protein is CASSPRTSGTTPPGANVLTF.

J is TRBJ2-7 and V is TRBV6-5, with D uncertain. Looked up from germline, CDR1 is MNHEY and CDR2 is SVGAGI. V was trimmed by 7 bases and J by 2 bases, leaving 12 bases between them. CDR3 length equals 13 residues. The chain's CDR3 is CASTGLRPYEQYF. Here the CDR3 DNA reads TGTGCCAGCACTGGGCTGCGCCCCTACGAGCAGTACTTC.